This TCR beta chain was profiled in a study of blood T cells in healthy people across ages. A second about 7 to 12 cycle PCR used barcoded and J-beta primers. With 12 random nucleotides, a template-switch adaptor tagged each individual cDNA molecule. TCRdb reanalysed the 5' RACE reads using MiXCR and keeps one entry per CDR3 protein. The sample comprises some 900,000 distinct CDR3 sequences, around 48% of which are singletons, and 13% rests with the top ten. Study conclusions and caveats: Total diversity from one million sequenced T cells was likely underestimated. The fall in TCR beta diversity per million T cells was roughly linear with age.

This clonotype was counted a few times. Its antigen remains unknown. The length of the CDR3 is 14 residues. Trimming shortened V by 5 bases and J by 0 bases, and 11 bases separated the two germline ends. Germline lookup yields CDR1 KGHSH and CDR2 LQKENI. The J gene is TRBJ2-7, the V gene TRBV18; D not certain. The TCR sequence derives from a young man in good health. Material: blood. CDR3 nucleotides: TGTGCCAGCTCAACGGGCAGGCACTCCTACGAGCAGTACTTC. Amino acids: CASSTGRHSYEQYF.